The 18 T cell receptor beta chains below all came from one sample that was sequenced in a study of blood T cell repertoires in COVID-19. Some clones are missing from TCRdb's copy, which holds only in-frame ones; the method was immunoSEQ multiplex PCR. In the table there are some 66,000 clones, 86% of which are singletons. The sample taken for sequencing was peripheral blood. The receptors come from a man aged 45-65 years with active COVID-19.

This chain uses TRBV6-5 with TRBJ1-1, with TRBD1 as a possible D gene (5 bases). The V end lost 8 bases, the J end lost 1 base, and 17 bases lay between the germline ends. Germline V CDR1 and CDR2: MNHEY, SVGAGI. The CDR3 is 15 residues long. The CDR3 region has the DNA TGTGCCAGCTGGGGCCAGGGACTGTCGAACACTGAAGCTTTCTTT. Its translation is CASWGQGLSNTEAFF.

The rearrangement links TRBV5-1 to TRBJ2-6, with TRBD1 matching 8 bases. Germline V gene sequence: CDR1 SGHRS, CDR2 YFSETQ. Trimming at V came to 3 bases and at J to 4 bases, leaving 9 bases not matched to a gene. CDR3 length equals 17 residues. The CDR3 DNA is TGCGCCAGCAGCTCCGACAGGGGCCTCAGGGGGGCCAACGTCCTGACTTTC. The encoded protein is CASSSDRGLRGANVLTF.

The DNA of the CDR3 is TGTGCCAGTAGTCTCGGGAGGACAGCGTGGGACAATGAGCAGTTCTTC. The encoded protein is CASSLGRTAWDNEQFF. The chain joins TRBV19 to TRBJ2-1, with D possibly TRBD2 on 7 matching bases. CDR3 length equals 16 residues. The germline V gene encodes CDR1 LNHDA and CDR2 SQIVND (reference sequence). With 5 bases removed from V and 5 bases from J, the gap between germline ends came to 19 bases.

The genes are TRBV10-3 and TRBJ1-6; 10 bases line up with TRBD1. The CDR3 extends over 13 amino acids. V dropped 10 bases and J dropped 10; count of bases not matched to a gene: 7. Germline CDR1 ENHRY, CDR2 SYGVKD. CDR3 sequence reads: CATGTGVDSPLHF. In DNA form, the CDR3 reads TGTGCCACGGGGACAGGGGTAGACTCACCCCTCCACTTT.

The chain combines TRBV2 with TRBJ2-3, with TRBD2 identical over 12 bases. V trimming: 6 bases; J trimming: 6 bases; junction bases outside the gene matches: 4. CDR3 length equals 14 residues. Germline V gene sequence: CDR1 SNHLY, CDR2 FYNNEI. The DNA of the CDR3 is TGTGCCAGCAGACTAGCGGGAGGAAGGGATACGCAGTATTTT. Protein sequence: CASRLAGGRDTQYF.

The chain joins TRBV29-1 to TRBJ1-2; a weak D match, TRBD1 (5 bases). Between the trimmed V and J ends, which lost 7 bases and 2 bases, there was a span of 14 bases. This CDR3 comprises 13 residues. Germline CDR1 and CDR2: SQVTM and ANQGSEA. The CDR3 coding sequence is TGCAGCGGGTCGCAGGGTGTGAACTATGGCTACACCTTC. This codes for CSGSQGVNYGYTF.

The rearrangement uses TRBV2 and TRBJ1-1; 7 positions agree with TRBD1. Germline loops: CDR1 SNHLY, CDR2 FYNNEI. Trimming cost V 4 bases and J 5 bases; bases outside gene matches: 10. The CDR3 is made up of 15 amino acids. In DNA, the CDR3 is TGTGCCAGCAGTGCTTTCGAGGGGGCGCTTACTGAAGCTTTCTTT. Its translation: CASSAFEGALTEAFF.

V and J are TRBV20-1 and TRBJ2-5; weak D call: TRBD1 (6 bases). The CDR3 is 14 amino acids. Trimming pared 6 bases from V and 4 bases from J, leaving 18 bases between. Germline V gene data show CDR1 as DFQATT and CDR2 as SNEGSKA (reference sequence). CDR3 protein: CSASRAGDPETQYF. The CDR3 DNA follows: TGCAGTGCCAGTCGCGCAGGGGATCCAGAGACCCAGTACTTC.

CDR3: CASSPGTGYEQYV. DNA of the CDR3: TGTGCCAGCAGCCCTGGGACAGGCTACGAGCAGTACGTC. V and J are TRBV7-9 and TRBJ2-7; 8 bases agree with TRBD1. V was pared by 5 bases and J by 3 bases, with 3 bases of the junction left unmatched. The germline CDR1 and CDR2 sequences are SEHNR and FQNEAQ (reference sequence). The CDR3 consists of 13 residues.

This rearrangement joins TRBV5-1 to TRBJ2-1; the match to TRBD1 covers 7 bases. Trimming took 0 bases from V and 2 from J; bases not matched to a gene: 5. CDR1 is SGHRS, CDR2 YFSETQ, per germline. This CDR3 comprises 16 residues. The CDR3 loop reads CASSLGDRAPYNEQFF. The CDR3 DNA is TGCGCCAGCAGCTTGGGGGACAGAGCGCCCTACAATGAGCAGTTCTTC.

V usage is TRBV24-1 and J usage is TRBJ2-5; 14 bases are shared with TRBD2. The junction had 2 bases not matched to a gene; V was cut back by 2 bases and J by 4 bases. In germline, CDR1 is KGHDR, CDR2 SFDVKD. CDR3 length: 16 amino acids. CDR3 in amino acids: CATSDSGLAGAETQYF. CDR3 bases: TGTGCCACCAGTGATTCGGGACTAGCGGGAGCAGAGACCCAGTACTTC.

The chain uses TRBV11-2 and TRBJ2-7; D gene ambiguous. Germline loops: CDR1 SGHAT, CDR2 FQNNGV. With 10 bases removed from V and 3 bases from J, the gap between germline ends came to 13 bases. CDR3 size: 12 residues. This chain's CDR3 is CATRRGLYEQYF. The CDR3 nucleotides read TGTGCCACCAGGCGTGGGCTCTACGAGCAGTACTTC. The whole variable domain, remainder taken from reference TRBV11-2 and TRBJ2-7, is EAGVAQSPRYKIIEKRQSVAFWCNPISGHATLYWYQQILGQGPKLLIQFQNNGVVDDSQLPKDRFSAERLKGVDSTLKIQPAKLEDSAVYLCATRRGLYEQYFGPGTRLTVT.

In its sample, this clone was seen once. The chain has TRBV5-6 and TRBJ2-4; a possible D gene is TRBD1 (6 bases). Germline V lookup: CDR1 SGHDT, CDR2 YYEEEE. The germline V and J ends were trimmed by 0 bases and 2 bases, with 9 bases remaining between them. This CDR3 has 15 amino acids. CDR3 loop: CASSLGQGTKNIQYF. In DNA form, the CDR3 reads TGTGCCAGCAGCTTGGGCCAGGGGACCAAAAACATTCAGTACTTC.

In its sample, this clone was seen a few times. The genes are TRBV6-5 and TRBJ2-7; TRBD1 matches at 10 bases. CDR3 size: 15 residues. The V segment lost 4 bases and the J segment 2 bases; nucleotides outside the gene matches: 5. Germline V gene sequence: CDR1 MNHEY, CDR2 SVGAGI. The CDR3, as DNA: TGTGCCAGCAGTTTGGGGACAGGGGCCACCTACGAGCAGTACGTC. Protein product: CASSLGTGATYEQYV.

This clone occurred a few times. The rearrangement links TRBV9 to TRBJ1-6, with 9 positions matching TRBD1. The CDR3 totals 16 residues. Trimming removed 4 bases from V and 6 bases from J; junction bases left unmatched: 8. Germline lookup yields CDR1 SGDLS and CDR2 YYNGEE. The CDR3 DNA follows: TGTGCCAGCAGCACCTCGACAGGGGGTTTTAATTCACCCCTCCACTTT. It codes for CASSTSTGGFNSPLHF.

The chain combines TRBV12-3 or TRBV12-4 with TRBJ2-1; D call uncertain. CDR3 size: 13 residues. V was trimmed by 5 bases and J by 2 bases, leaving 7 bases between them. The CDR3 reads CASSPRPYNEQFF. As DNA, the CDR3 is TGTGCCAGCAGTCCCCGTCCCTACAATGAGCAGTTCTTC.

The chain is built from TRBV2 and TRBJ2-2; unclear D gene. Germline loops: CDR1 SNHLY, CDR2 FYNNEI. The V and J ends lost 6 bases and 10 bases respectively, with 12 bases between them. The CDR3 loop spans 12 amino acids. The CDR3 protein is CASRERTVELFF. For the CDR3, the DNA is TGTGCCAGCAGAGAAAGAACGGTGGAGCTGTTTTTT.

This clone was counted once. The chain carries TRBV6-5 and TRBJ2-1, with 9 bases fitting TRBD1. Germline V gives CDR1 MNHEY, CDR2 SVGAGI. V shed 7 bases and J 4 bases; nucleotides not matched to a gene: 8. This CDR3 is 15 amino acids long. The CDR3 bases are TGTGCCAGCACCTTCCGGACAGGGGCGTACAATGAGCAGTTCTTC. It yields the protein CASTFRTGAYNEQFF.